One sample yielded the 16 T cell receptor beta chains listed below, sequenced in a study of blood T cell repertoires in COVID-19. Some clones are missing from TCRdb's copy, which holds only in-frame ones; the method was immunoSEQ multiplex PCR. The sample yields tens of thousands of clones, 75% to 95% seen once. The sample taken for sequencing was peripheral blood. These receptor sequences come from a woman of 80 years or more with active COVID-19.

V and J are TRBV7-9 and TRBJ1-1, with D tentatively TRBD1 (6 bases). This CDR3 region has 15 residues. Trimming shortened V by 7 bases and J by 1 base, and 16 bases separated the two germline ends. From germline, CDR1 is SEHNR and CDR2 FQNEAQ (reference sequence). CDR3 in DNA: TGTGCCAGCACCCCACAGGGTTACTCGAACACTGAAGCTTTCTTT. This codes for CASTPQGYSNTEAFF. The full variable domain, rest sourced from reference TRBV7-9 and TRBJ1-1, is DTGVSQNPRHKITKRGQNVTFRCDPISEHNRLYWYRQTLGQGPEFLTYFQNEAQLEKSRLLSDRFSAERPKGSFSTLEIQRTEQGDSAMYLCASTPQGYSNTEAFFGQGTRLTVV.

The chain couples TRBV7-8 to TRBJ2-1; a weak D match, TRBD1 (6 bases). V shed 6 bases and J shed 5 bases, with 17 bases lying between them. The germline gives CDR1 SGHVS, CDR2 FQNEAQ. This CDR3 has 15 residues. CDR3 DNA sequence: TGTGCCAGCAGTTCGTCCGGGACAAGAAACAATGAGCAGTTCTTC. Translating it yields CASSSSGTRNNEQFF.

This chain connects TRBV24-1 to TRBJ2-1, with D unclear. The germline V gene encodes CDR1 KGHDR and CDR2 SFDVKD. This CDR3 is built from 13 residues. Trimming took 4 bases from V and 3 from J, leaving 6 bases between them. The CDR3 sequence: CATSDPNYNEQFF. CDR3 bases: TGTGCCACCAGTGACCCCAACTACAATGAGCAGTTCTTC.

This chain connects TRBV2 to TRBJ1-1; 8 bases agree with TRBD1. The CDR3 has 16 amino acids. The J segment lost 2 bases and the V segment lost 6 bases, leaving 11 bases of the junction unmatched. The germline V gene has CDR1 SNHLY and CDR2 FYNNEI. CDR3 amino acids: CASSPDRAFTNTEAFF. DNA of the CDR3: TGTGCCAGCAGCCCGGACAGGGCCTTTACCAACACTGAAGCTTTCTTT.

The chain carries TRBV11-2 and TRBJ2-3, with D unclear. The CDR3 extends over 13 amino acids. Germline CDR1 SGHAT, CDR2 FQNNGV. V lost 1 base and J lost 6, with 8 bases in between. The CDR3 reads CASSLGSQDTQYF. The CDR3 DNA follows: TGTGCCAGCAGCTTAGGGAGTCAGGATACGCAGTATTTT. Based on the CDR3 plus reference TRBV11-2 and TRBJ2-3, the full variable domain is EAGVAQSPRYKIIEKRQSVAFWCNPISGHATLYWYQQILGQGPKLLIQFQNNGVVDDSQLPKDRFSAERLKGVDSTLKIQPAKLEDSAVYLCASSLGSQDTQYFGPGTRLTVL.

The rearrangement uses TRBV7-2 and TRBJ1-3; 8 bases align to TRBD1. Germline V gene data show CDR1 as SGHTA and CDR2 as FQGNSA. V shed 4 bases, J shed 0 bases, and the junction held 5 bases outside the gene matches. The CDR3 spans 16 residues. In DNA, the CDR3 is TGTGCCAGCAGCTCGGGACAGGCAGGCTCTGGAAACACCATATATTTT. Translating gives CASSSGQAGSGNTIYF.

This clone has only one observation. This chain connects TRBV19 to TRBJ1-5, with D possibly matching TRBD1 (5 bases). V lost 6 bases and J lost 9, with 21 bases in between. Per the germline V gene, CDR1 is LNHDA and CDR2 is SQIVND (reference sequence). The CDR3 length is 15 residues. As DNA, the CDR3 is TGTGCCAGTAGCGGAGGAGCGGGACCTCTCTCGCCCCAGCATTTT. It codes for CASSGGAGPLSPQHF. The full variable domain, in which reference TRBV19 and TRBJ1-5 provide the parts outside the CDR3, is DGGITQSPKYLFRKEGQNVTLSCEQNLNHDAMYWYRQDPGQGLRLIYYSQIVNDFQKGDIAEGYSVSREKKESFPLTVTSAQKNPTAFYLCASSGGAGPLSPQHFGDGTRLSIL.

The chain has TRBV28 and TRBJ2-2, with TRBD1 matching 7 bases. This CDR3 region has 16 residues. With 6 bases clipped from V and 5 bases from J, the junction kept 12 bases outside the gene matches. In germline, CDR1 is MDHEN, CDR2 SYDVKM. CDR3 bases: TGTGCCAGCAGCCCCGGACAGGTGGGCCAGACCGGGGAGCTGTTTTTT. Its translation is CASSPGQVGQTGELFF.

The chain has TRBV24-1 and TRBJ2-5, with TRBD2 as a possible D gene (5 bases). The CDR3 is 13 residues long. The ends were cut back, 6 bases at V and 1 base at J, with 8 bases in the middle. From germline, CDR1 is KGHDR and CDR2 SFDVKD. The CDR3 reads CATSFGLQETQYF. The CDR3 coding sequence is TGTGCCACCAGTTTTGGACTCCAAGAGACCCAGTACTTC.

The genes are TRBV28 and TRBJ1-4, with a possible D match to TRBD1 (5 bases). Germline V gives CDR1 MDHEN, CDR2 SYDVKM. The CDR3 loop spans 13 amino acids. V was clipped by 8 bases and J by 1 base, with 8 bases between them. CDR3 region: CASGGGTNEKLFF. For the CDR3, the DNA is TGTGCCAGCGGCGGGGGAACTAATGAAAAACTGTTTTTT.

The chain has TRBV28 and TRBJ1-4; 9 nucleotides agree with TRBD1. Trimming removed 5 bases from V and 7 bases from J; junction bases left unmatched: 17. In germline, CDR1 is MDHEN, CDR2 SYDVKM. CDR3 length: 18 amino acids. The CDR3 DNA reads TGTGCCAGCAGTAACTTAGGACAGGGGTGGGGGGTAGCTGAAAAACTGTTTTTT. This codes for CASSNLGQGWGVAEKLFF.

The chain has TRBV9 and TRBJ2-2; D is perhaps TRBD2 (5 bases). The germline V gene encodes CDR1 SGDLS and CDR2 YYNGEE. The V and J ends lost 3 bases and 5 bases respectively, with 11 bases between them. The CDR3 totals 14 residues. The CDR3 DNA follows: TGTGCCAGCAGCGCGAGCGGTTCGACCGGGGAGCTGTTTTTT. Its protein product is CASSASGSTGELFF.

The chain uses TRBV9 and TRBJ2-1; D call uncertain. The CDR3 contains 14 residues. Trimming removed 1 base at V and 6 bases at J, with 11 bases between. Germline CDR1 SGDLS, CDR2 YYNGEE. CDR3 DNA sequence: TGTGCCAGCAGCGTAAGCCCTTTTGTCAATGAGCAGTTCTTC. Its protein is CASSVSPFVNEQFF.

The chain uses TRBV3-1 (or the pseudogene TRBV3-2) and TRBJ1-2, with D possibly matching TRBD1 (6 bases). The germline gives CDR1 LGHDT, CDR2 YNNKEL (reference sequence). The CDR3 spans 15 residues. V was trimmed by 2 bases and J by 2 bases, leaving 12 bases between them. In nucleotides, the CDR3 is TGTGCCAGCAGCCAACCGGGACAAGAGAACTATGGCTACACCTTC. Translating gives CASSQPGQENYGYTF.

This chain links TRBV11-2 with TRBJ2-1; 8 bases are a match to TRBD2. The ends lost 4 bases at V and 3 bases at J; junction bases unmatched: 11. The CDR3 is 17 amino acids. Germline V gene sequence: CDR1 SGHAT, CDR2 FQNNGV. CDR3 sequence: CASSSFFERERYNEQFF. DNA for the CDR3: TGTGCCAGCAGCTCCTTCTTCGAGCGGGAGCGCTACAATGAGCAGTTCTTC.

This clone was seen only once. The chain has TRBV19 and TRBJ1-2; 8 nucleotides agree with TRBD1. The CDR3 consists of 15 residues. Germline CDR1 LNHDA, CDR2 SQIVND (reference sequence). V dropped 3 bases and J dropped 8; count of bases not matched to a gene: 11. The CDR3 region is CASSMGDRTFGGYTF. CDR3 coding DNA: TGTGCCAGTAGTATGGGGGACAGGACCTTCGGGGGCTACACCTTC. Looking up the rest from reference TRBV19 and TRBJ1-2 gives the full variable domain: DGGITQSPKYLFRKEGQNVTLSCEQNLNHDAMYWYRQDPGQGLRLIYYSQIVNDFQKGDIAEGYSVSREKKESFPLTVTSAQKNPTAFYLCASSMGDRTFGGYTFGSGTRLTVV.